This T cell receptor (beta chain) was retrieved from a study of cytomegalovirus exposure and HLA in healthy donors. The overall study: A data release that came early held approximately 92 million unique TCRs from HLA-typed donors.

PCR primers comprised 60 Vbeta and 13 Jbeta primers. Libraries were prepared by immunoSEQ multiplex PCR; TCRdb keeps only in-frame clonotypes and omits some of them. The table records 95,000 to 100,000 clones, around 83% of them present only once. Whole-study findings and limits: For TCR beta chains, V- and J-gene trimming was later linked to a missense DCLRE1C variant. The study designated 160 or so TCR beta chains cytomegalovirus-associated.

V was trimmed by 2 bases and J by 7 bases, leaving 11 bases between them. The CDR3 is made up of 13 amino acids. The germline gives CDR1 GTSNPN, CDR2 SVGIG (reference sequence). This clone was seen once. The antigen is not known. This chain joins TRBV30 and TRBJ1-4; D is uncertain. The sample was PBMCs. This TCR derives from a man between 25 and 39 years old in good health and CMV-seronegative. CDR3 amino acids: CAWSPDMTEKLFF. The CDR3 nucleotides are TGTGCCTGGAGTCCAGACATGACTGAAAAACTGTTTTTT.